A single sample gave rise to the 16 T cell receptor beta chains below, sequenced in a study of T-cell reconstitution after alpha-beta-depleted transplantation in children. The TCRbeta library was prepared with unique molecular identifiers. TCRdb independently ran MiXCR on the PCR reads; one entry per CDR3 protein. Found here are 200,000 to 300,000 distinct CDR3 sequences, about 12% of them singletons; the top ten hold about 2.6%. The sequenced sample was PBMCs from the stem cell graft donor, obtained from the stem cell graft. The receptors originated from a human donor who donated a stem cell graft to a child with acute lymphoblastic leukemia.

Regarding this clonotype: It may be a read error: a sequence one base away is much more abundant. CDR3 region: CAISEFPGTGINIQYF. In DNA form, the CDR3 reads TGTGCCATCAGTGAGTTCCCCGGGACAGGGATTAACATTCAGTACTTC. The rearrangement uses TRBV10-3 and TRBJ2-4, with 9 bases lining up with TRBD1. Germline V CDR1 and CDR2: ENHRY, SYGVKD. The trim removed 1 base at V and 7 bases at J, leaving 8 bases unmatched. The CDR3 is 16 residues long.

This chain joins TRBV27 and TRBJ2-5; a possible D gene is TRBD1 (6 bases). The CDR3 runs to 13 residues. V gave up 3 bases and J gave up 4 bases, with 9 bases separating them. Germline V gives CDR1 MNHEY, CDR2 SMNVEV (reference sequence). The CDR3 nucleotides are TGTGCCAGCAGTTTTAACAGGGCAGAGACCCAGTACTTC. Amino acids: CASSFNRAETQYF.

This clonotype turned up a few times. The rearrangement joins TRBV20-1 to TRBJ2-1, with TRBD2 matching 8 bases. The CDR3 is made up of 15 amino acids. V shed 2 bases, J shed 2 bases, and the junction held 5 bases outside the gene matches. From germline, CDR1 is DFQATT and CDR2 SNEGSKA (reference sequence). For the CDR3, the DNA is TGCAGTGCTAGATTCCTAGCGGGTCCCTACAATGAGCAGTTCTTC. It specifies CSARFLAGPYNEQFF.

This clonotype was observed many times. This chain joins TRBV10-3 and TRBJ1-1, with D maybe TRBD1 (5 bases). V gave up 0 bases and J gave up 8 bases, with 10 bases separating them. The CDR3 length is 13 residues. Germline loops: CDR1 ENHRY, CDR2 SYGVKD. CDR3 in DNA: TGTGCCATCAGTGAGTCGTTGGGGGTGGAAGCTTTCTTT. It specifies CAISESLGVEAFF.

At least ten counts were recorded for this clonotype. CDR3 bases: TGTGCCAGTTTGAGGGGCGGGGGCTTGGCGGCTGAAGCTTTCTTT. It yields the protein CASLRGGGLAAEAFF. The chain carries TRBV12-3 or TRBV12-4 and TRBJ1-1, with D possibly matching TRBD1 (6 bases). The CDR3 length is 15 residues. The V and J ends lost 9 bases and 6 bases respectively, with 23 bases between them.

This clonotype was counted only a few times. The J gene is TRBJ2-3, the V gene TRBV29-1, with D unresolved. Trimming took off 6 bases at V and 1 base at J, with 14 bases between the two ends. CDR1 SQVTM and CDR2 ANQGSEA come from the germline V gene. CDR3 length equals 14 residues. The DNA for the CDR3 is TGCAGCGTCGGAGTCCGGGCCCGCACAGATACGCAGTATTTT. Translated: CSVGVRARTDTQYF.

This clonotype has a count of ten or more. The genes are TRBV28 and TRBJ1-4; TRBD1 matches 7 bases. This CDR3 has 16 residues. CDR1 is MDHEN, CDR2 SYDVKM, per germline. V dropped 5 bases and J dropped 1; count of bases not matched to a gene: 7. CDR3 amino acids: CASSDRDRLTNEKLFF. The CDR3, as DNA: TGTGCCAGCAGTGACCGGGACAGACTAACTAATGAAAAACTGTTTTTT.

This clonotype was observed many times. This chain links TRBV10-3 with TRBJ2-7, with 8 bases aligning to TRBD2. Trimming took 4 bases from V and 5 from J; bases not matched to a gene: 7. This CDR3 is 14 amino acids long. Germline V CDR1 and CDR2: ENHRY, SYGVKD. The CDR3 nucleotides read TGTGCCATCAGTGCAGGGACTAGTTTCGACGAGCAGTACTTC. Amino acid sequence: CAISAGTSFDEQYF.

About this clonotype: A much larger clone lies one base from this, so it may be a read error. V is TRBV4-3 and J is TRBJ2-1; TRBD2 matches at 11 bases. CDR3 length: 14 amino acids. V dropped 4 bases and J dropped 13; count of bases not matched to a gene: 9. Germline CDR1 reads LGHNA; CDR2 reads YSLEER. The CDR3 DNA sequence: TGCGCCAGCAGCCTAGATCAACTAGCGGGGGTACAGTTCTTC. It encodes CASSLDQLAGVQFF.

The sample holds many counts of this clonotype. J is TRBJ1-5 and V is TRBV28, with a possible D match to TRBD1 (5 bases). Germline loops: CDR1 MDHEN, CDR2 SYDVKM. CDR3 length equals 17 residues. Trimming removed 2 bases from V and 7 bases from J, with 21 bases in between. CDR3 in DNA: TGTGCCAGCAGTTTAACCCCACCTGGGCAGGGAGGCCAGCCCCAGCATTTT. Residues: CASSLTPPGQGGQPQHF.

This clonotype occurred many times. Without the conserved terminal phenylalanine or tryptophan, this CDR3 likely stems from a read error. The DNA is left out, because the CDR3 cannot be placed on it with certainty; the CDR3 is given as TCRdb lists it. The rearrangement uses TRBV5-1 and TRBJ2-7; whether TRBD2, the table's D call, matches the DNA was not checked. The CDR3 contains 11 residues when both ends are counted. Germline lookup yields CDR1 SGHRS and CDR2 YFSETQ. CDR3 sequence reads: CASSWVRRPDK.

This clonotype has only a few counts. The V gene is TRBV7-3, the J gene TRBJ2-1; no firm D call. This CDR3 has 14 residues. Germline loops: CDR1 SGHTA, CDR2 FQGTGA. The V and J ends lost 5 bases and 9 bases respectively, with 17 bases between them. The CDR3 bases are TGTGCCAGCAGCCCTCGGGCTGTTGAGCGTGAGCAGTTCTTC. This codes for CASSPRAVEREQFF.

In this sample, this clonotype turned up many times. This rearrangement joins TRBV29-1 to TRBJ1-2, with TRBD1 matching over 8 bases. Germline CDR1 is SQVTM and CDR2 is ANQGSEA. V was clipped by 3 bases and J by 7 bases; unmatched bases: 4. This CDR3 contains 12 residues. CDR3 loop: CSVDRGQLGYTF. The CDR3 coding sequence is TGCAGCGTTGACAGGGGGCAACTTGGCTACACCTTC.

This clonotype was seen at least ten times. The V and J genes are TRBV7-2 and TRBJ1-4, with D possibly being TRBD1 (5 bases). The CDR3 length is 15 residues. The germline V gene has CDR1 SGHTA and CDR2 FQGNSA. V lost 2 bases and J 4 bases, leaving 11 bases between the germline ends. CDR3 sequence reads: CASSLRSGLNEKLFF. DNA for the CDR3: TGTGCCAGCAGCTTAAGGTCGGGGCTTAATGAAAAACTGTTTTTT.

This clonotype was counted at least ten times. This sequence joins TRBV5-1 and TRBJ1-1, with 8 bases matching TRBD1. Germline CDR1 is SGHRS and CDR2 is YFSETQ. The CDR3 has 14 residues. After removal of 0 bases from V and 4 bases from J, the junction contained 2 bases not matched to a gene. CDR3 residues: CASSLGTGPTEAFF. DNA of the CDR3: TGCGCCAGCAGCTTGGGGACAGGGCCCACTGAAGCTTTCTTT.

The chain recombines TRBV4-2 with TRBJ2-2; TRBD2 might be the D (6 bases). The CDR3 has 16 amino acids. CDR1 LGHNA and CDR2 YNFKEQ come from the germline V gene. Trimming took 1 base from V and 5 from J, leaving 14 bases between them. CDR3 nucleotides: TGTGCCAGCAGCCAAGGACTAGGCTCAGGGACCGGGGAGCTGTTTTTT. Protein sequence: CASSQGLGSGTGELFF.